Below, 9 T cell receptor beta chains from the same sample are listed, as sequenced in a study of T cell changes during pregnancy in multiple sclerosis. Data came from immunoSEQ multiplex PCR; TCRdb stores just in-frame clones and leaves some out. Of around 130,000 clones listed, 93% were seen once; the top ten hold 6% to 7%. Sequencing used peripheral blood, obtained before pregnancy. Receptors originate from a female donor with multiple sclerosis, enrolled in a pregnancy study.

Comments on this clone: The identical CDR3 is also encoded by other nucleotide sequences in the sample. V is TRBV30 and J is TRBJ1-3; 9 bases agree with TRBD1. CDR1 and CDR2 (germline): GTSNPN, SVGIG (reference sequence). The CDR3 has 14 amino acids. The trim removed 3 bases at V and 4 bases at J, leaving 4 bases unmatched. CDR3 region: CAWRGQGSGNTIYF. The CDR3 DNA sequence: TGTGCCTGGAGGGGACAGGGATCAGGAAACACCATATATTTT.

The chain employs TRBV5-4 and TRBJ1-2; 11 positions agree with TRBD1. Germline CDR1 and CDR2: SGHNT and YYREEE (reference sequence). V was pared by 6 bases and J by 4 bases, with 8 bases of the junction left unmatched. This CDR3 has 15 residues. The CDR3 spells CASTARTGGGYGYTF. Here the CDR3 DNA reads TGTGCCAGCACCGCAAGGACAGGGGGCGGCTATGGCTACACCTTC.

V gene TRBV11-2 combines with J gene TRBJ1-6, with a weak D call TRBD1 (6 bases). The V end was cut by 6 bases, the J end by 9 bases, with 12 bases between. The germline V gene encodes CDR1 SGHAT and CDR2 FQNNGV. The CDR3 runs to 13 residues. CDR3 loop: CASSPGRGSPLHF. The CDR3 DNA is TGTGCCAGCAGTCCTGGCAGGGGTTCACCCCTCCACTTT.

The chain has TRBV5-1 and TRBJ1-2; TRBD1 matches 12 bases. Unmatched junction bases numbered 5, after V lost 4 bases and J lost 4 bases. This CDR3 has 15 amino acids. The germline V gene has CDR1 SGHRS and CDR2 YFSETQ. The CDR3 DNA sequence: TGCGCCAGCAGCCCGGGGGACAGGGGGCCCTATGGCTACACCTTC. Translation gives CASSPGDRGPYGYTF.

In its sample, this clone was seen once. The chain uses TRBV12-5 and TRBJ2-3; D is ambiguous. In germline, CDR1 is LGHNT, CDR2 FRNRAP. Trimming removed 3 bases from V and 0 bases from J, with 10 bases in between. The CDR3 is 15 residues long. The CDR3: CASGFGAPSTDTQYF. The CDR3 DNA reads as TGTGCTAGTGGTTTCGGAGCGCCTAGCACAGATACGCAGTATTTT. The whole variable domain, filled in from reference TRBV12-5 and TRBJ2-3, reads DARVTQTPRHKVTEMGQEVTMRCQPILGHNTVFWYRQTMMQGLELLAYFRNRAPLDDSGMPKDRFSAEMPDATLATLKIQPSEPRDSAVYFCASGFGAPSTDTQYFGPGTRLTVL.

The chain combines TRBV28 with TRBJ2-1; 12 nucleotides agree with TRBD2. Trimming at V came to 8 bases and at J to 9 bases, leaving 8 bases not matched to a gene. The CDR3 length is 14 residues. Germline CDR1 and CDR2: MDHEN and SYDVKM. The CDR3 DNA sequence: TGTGCCAGCCCCCCTAGCGGGAGGGCCGTTGAGCAGTTCTTC. Protein product: CASPPSGRAVEQFF.

As for this clone: The identical CDR3 is also encoded by other nucleotide sequences in the sample. The chain employs TRBV9 and TRBJ2-3, with D hard to call. The CDR3 is 12 amino acids. Trimming removed 0 bases at V and 3 bases at J, with 2 bases between. Germline loops: CDR1 SGDLS, CDR2 YYNGEE. The chain's CDR3 is CASSVATDTQYF. The CDR3 DNA sequence: TGTGCCAGCAGCGTAGCGACAGATACGCAGTATTTT.

CDR3 protein: CASSHRDRGSTEAFF. The CDR3 DNA reads as TGTGCCAGCAGTCACCGGGACAGGGGGTCCACTGAAGCTTTCTTT. This chain joins TRBV6-5 and TRBJ1-1; the match to TRBD1 covers 11 bases. The CDR3 covers 15 residues. V lost 5 bases, J lost 4 bases, and 6 bases stayed unmatched. The germline V gene has CDR1 MNHEY and CDR2 SVGAGI.

The V gene is TRBV15, the J gene TRBJ1-1; D gene unclear. With 0 bases removed from V and 11 bases from J, the gap between germline ends came to 16 bases. In germline, CDR1 is LNHNV, CDR2 YYDKDF (reference sequence). The CDR3 sequence is 14 residues long. The CDR3 sequence is CATSRDPGSSSAFF. CDR3 DNA sequence: TGTGCCACCAGCAGAGATCCGGGGAGCAGTTCGGCTTTCTTT.